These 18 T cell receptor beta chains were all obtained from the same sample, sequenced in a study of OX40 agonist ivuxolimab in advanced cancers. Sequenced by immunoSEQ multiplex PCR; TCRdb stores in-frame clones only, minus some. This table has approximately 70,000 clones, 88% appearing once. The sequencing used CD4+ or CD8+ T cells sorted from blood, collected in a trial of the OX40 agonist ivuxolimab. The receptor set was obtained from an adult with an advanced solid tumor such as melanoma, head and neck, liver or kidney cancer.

The CDR3 DNA follows: TGTGCCAGCAATGCAGGGGACAGGGCCCACGAGCAGTACTTC. It specifies CASNAGDRAHEQYF. This chain links TRBV28 with TRBJ2-7; 9 positions match TRBD1. Germline V lookup: CDR1 MDHEN, CDR2 SYDVKM. The CDR3 sequence is 14 residues long. Trimming at V came to 7 bases and at J to 5 bases, leaving 9 bases not matched to a gene.

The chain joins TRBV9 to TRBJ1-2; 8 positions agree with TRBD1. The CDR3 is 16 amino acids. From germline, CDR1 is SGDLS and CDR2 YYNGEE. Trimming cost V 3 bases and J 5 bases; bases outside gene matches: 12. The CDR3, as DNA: TGTGCCAGCAGCGGTCCCCGGGACAGGTATCAGTATGGCTACACCTTC. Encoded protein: CASSGPRDRYQYGYTF. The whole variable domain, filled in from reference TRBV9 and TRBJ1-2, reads DSGVTQTPKHLITATGQRVTLRCSPRSGDLSVYWYQQSLDQGLQFLIQYYNGEERAKGNILERFSAQQFPDLHSELNLSSLELGDSALYFCASSGPRDRYQYGYTFGSGTRLTVV.

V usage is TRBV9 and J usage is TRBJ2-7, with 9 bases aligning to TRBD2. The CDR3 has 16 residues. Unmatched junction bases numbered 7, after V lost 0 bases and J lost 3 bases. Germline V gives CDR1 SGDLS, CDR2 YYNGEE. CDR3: CASSVDSGTSIYEQYF. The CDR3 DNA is TGTGCCAGCAGCGTAGACAGTGGGACTAGCATCTACGAGCAGTACTTC.

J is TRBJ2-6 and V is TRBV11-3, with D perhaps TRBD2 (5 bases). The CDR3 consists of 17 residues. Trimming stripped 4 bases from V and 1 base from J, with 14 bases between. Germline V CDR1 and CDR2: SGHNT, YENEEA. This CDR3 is CASSSLGSRSGANVLTF. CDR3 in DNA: TGTGCCAGCAGCTCCCTGGGGAGCAGGTCTGGGGCCAACGTCCTGACTTTC.

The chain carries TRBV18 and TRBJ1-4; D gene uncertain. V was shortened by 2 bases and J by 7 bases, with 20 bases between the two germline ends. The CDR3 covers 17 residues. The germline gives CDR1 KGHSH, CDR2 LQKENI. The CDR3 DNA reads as TGTGCCAGCTCACCAGGAGGAGGGCTTCAGGCAGGTGAAAAACTGTTTTTT. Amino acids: CASSPGGGLQAGEKLFF.

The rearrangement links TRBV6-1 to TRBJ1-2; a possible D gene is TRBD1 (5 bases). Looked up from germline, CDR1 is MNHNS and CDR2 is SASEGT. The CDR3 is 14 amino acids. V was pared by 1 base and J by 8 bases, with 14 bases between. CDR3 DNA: TGTGCCAGCAGTGAAGTGGGGGGACTGTCAGGCTACACCTTC. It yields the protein CASSEVGGLSGYTF.

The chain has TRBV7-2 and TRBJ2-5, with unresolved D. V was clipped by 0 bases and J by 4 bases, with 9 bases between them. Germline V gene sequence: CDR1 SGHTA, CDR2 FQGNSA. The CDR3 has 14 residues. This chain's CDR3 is CASSLASPAETQYF. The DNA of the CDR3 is TGTGCCAGCAGCTTAGCCAGTCCCGCAGAGACCCAGTACTTC.

CDR3 in DNA: TGTGCCAGCCGTCCTGGGGCCAACGTCCTGACTTTC. It is translated as CASRPGANVLTF. The gene calls are TRBV2 and TRBJ2-6; D call uncertain. This CDR3 has 12 amino acids. Germline V gene sequence: CDR1 SNHLY, CDR2 FYNNEI. V lost 8 bases, J lost 2 bases, and 4 bases lay in between.

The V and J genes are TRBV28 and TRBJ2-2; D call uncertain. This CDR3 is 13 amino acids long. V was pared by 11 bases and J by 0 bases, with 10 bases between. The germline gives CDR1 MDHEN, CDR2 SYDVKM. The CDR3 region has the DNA TGTGCCGCACGTAGTACGAACACCGGGGAGCTGTTTTTT. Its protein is CAARSTNTGELFF.

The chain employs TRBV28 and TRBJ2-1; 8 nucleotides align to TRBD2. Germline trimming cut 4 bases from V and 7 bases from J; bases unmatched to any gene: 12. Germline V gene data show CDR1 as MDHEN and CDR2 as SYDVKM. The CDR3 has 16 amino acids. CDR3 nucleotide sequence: TGTGCCAGCAGTTCTTTTGCCAGCGGGAGATCGAATGAGCAGTTCTTC. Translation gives CASSSFASGRSNEQFF.

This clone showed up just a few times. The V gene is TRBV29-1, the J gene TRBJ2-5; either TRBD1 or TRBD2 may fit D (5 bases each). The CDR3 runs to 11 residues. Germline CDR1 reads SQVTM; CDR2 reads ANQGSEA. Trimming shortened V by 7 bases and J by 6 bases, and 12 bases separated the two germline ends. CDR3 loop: CSALGPQTQYF. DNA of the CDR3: TGCAGCGCTCTGGGACCTCAGACCCAGTACTTC.

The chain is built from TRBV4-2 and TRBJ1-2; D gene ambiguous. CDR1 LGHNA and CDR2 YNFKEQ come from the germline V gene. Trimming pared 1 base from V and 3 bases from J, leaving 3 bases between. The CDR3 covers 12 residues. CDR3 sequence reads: CASSQGDYGYTF. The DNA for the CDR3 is TGTGCCAGCAGCCAAGGGGACTATGGCTACACCTTC.

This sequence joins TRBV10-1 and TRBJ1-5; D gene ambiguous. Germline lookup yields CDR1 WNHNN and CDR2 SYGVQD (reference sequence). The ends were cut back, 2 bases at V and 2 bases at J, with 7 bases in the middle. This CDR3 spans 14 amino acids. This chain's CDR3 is CASSEGSRNQPQHF. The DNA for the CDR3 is TGCGCCAGCAGTGAGGGTTCCCGCAATCAGCCCCAGCATTTT.

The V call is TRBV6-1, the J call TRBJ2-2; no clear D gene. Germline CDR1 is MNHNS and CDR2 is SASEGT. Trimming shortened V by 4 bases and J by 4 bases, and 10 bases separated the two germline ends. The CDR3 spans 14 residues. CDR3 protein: CASSGGVGTGELFF. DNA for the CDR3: TGTGCCAGCAGTGGTGGGGTGGGCACCGGGGAGCTGTTTTTT.

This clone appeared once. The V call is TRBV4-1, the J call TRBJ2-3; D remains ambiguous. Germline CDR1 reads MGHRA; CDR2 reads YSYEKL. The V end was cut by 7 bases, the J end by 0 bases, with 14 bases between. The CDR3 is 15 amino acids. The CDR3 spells CASIRTPASTDTQYF. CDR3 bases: TGCGCCAGCATTCGGACCCCTGCTAGCACAGATACGCAGTATTTT.

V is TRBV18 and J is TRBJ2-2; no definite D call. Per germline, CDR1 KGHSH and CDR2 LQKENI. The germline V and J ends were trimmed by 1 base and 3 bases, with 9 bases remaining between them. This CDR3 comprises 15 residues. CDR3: CASSPRIEDTGELFF. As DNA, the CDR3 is TGTGCCAGCTCACCACGCATCGAGGACACCGGGGAGCTGTTTTTT.

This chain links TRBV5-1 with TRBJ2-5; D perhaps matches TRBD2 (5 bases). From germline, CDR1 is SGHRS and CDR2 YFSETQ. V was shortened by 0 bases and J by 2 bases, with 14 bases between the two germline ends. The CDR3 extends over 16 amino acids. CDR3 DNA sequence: TGCGCCAGCAGCTTGGGACCAACCGGGAAGCAAGAGACCCAGTACTTC. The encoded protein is CASSLGPTGKQETQYF.

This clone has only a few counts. CDR3 nucleotides: TGTGCCAGCTCACGGGATCGGGGAGTAACGGTGCGAGGAAACACCATATATTTT. Translated: CASSRDRGVTVRGNTIYF. The chain is built from TRBV18 and TRBJ1-3; the D is unclear. CDR1 is KGHSH and CDR2 is LQKENI in the germline V gene. The V and J ends lost 4 bases and 4 bases respectively, with 23 bases between them. This CDR3 contains 18 residues. The full variable domain, completed using reference TRBV18 and TRBJ1-3, is NAGVMQNPRHLVRRRGQEARLRCSPMKGHSHVYWYRQLPEEGLKFMVYLQKENIIDESGMPKERFSAEFPKEGPSILRIQQVVRGDSAAYFCASSRDRGVTVRGNTIYFGEGSWLTVV.